This TCR beta chain was found in a study of CD8 T cells in ankylosing spondylitis. Study-level findings and limits: Earlier literature documents some of the motif variants in reactive arthritis synovial fluid and blood.

There are many counts of this clonotype. What it binds is unknown. Quantitative barcoded 5'-RACE was used to prepare TCR beta libraries. TCRdb recomputed calls from the 5' RACE reads with MiXCR, one row per CDR3 protein. Among approximately 100,000 distinct CDR3 sequences listed, roughly 8.3% were seen once. Sequenced input: blood, either unsorted or a sorted T cell fraction (not recorded which). This TCR came from a male donor with ankylosing spondylitis or in good health (not recorded which).

CDR3 in amino acids: CATSRDEGFTAYEQYF. DNA for the CDR3: TGTGCCACCAGCAGAGATGAAGGTTTCACCGCCTACGAGCAGTACTTC. The V call is TRBV15, the J call TRBJ2-7; D uncertain. Germline V gene lookup returns CDR1 LNHNV and CDR2 YYDKDF (reference sequence). This CDR3 comprises 16 residues. The V end was cut by 0 bases, the J end by 2 bases, with 14 bases between.